Given below is one T cell receptor (beta chain) in context. The CDR3 extends over 13 amino acids. V lost 6 bases to trimming and J lost 10 bases; unmatched junction nucleotides: 10. Study processing details: Estimates of nucleated cell counts were drawn from the amplification of reference gene primers. This table comes from immunoSEQ multiplex PCR, and its TCRdb copy is limited to in-frame clones, with some not included. V and J calls and clone size are those listed in that table; D and trimming were worked out from the DNA. The data hold about 98,000 clones, with nearly 90% observed a single time. The data belong to a study of blood T cell repertoires in COVID-19. Looking at the study overall: Samples of COVID-19 (acute and convalescent) were obtained from the United States, Italy and Spain. Nucleic acid was either cDNA or gDNA, and it came from T cells, B-cell-depleted T cells, or PBMCs.

The sequencing input was peripheral blood. The origin of this receptor is a man aged 65 to 79 with acute or convalescent COVID-19. The rearrangement joins TRBV12-3 or TRBV12-4 to TRBJ1-2; TRBD1 aligns across 8 bases. In DNA form, the CDR3 reads TGTGCCAGCAGCTACGGACAGGGCGTCAACTACACCTTC. Its protein product is CASSYGQGVNYTF.